This T cell receptor beta chain emerged from a study of cytomegalovirus exposure and HLA in healthy donors. Study-wide results and caveats: TCR beta sequences numbering 15,000 to 20,000 were associated with HLA alleles at 0.05 false discovery rate in a later analysis. Cytomegalovirus association was listed for around 170 TCR beta chains.

Both 60 Vbeta primers and 13 Jbeta primers went into the PCR. The assay was immunoSEQ multiplex PCR, and TCRdb's table has in-frame clones only and misses some. This sample carries more than 90,000 clones, around 70% of them seen once, and the ten largest clones take around 4.8%. A word on this clone: Its antigen remains unidentified.

The clonotype was recovered from a man between 25 and 39 years old in good health and CMV-seropositive. What was sequenced was PBMCs.

This chain's CDR3 is CASSLAQGRETQYF. The DNA for the CDR3 is TGTGCCAGCAGCTTAGCCCAGGGAAGGGAGACCCAGTACTTC. This chain links TRBV7-2 with TRBJ2-5; weak D call: TRBD1 (5 bases). The CDR3 extends over 14 amino acids. With 0 bases removed from V and 5 bases from J, the gap between germline ends came to 10 bases. CDR1 and CDR2 from the germline V gene are SGHTA and FQGNSA.